This T cell receptor beta chain emerged from a study of tumor and adjacent non-tumor tissue in lung cancer. With regard to this clonotype: Compared with germline, one end of the junction differs, possibly owing to a read error.

RNA was extracted from bulk tissue without any cell sorting. The length of the CDR3 is 15 residues. Germline V CDR1 and CDR2: LNHDA, SQIVND (reference sequence). TCRbeta libraries were built with three rounds of nested PCR, modified from ARM-PCR. TCRdb re-derived calls from the multiplex PCR reads in MiXCR, one entry per CDR3 protein. The sample lists tens of thousands of distinct CDR3 sequences; under 70% were seen once. Specimen: lung tumor tissue. V gene TRBV19 combines with J gene TRBJ2-7; D might be TRBD1 or TRBD2, each matching 5 bases. This clonotype was obtained from a woman between 65 and 79 years old with non-small cell lung cancer. As DNA, the CDR3 is TGTTCCAGTAGTGTCACCGGGACGGGTTCCTACGAGCAGTACTTC. It codes for CSSSVTGTGSYEQYF.